This is a list of T cell receptor beta chains from one sample in a study of T cells in Graves' hyperthyroidism and ophthalmopathy. TCRdb independently ran MiXCR on the multiplex PCR reads; one entry per CDR3 protein. Among some 600,000 distinct CDR3 sequences listed, roughly 13% were seen once. Sample: blood. The receptor source for this set is a young woman with Graves' hyperthyroidism that later progressed to Graves' ophthalmopathy. CDR3s include the opening cysteine and the closing phenylalanine or tryptophan. Each record gives: D gene, CDR3 length, J gene, V gene, clone size, CDR3 DNA, CDR3 protein. D genes are given only for firm matches. Some rows have no size entry. The others give once, few or many, or a class for an expanded clone.

d_gene: -; len: 15; j_gene: TRBJ2-1; v_gene: TRBV2; abundance: many; CDR3nt: TGTGCCAGCAGTGTCCGGGGCTTAGGGGAAAATGAGCAGTTCTTC; CDR3aa: CASSVRGLGENEQFF
d_gene: -; len: 13; j_gene: TRBJ2-1; v_gene: TRBV6-1; abundance: many; CDR3nt: TGTGCCAGCACCCTAAAATCCTACAATGAGCAGTTCTTC; CDR3aa: CASTLKSYNEQFF
d_gene: -; len: 14; j_gene: TRBJ2-1; v_gene: TRBV12-3/TRBV12-4; abundance: many; CDR3nt: TGTGCCAGCAGTCGCAGGCCTCTCTACAATGAGCAGTTCTTC; CDR3aa: CASSRRPLYNEQFF
d_gene: -; len: 14; j_gene: TRBJ2-3; v_gene: TRBV30; abundance: few; CDR3nt: TGTGCCTGGAGGGACACCCGCCGCACAGATACGCAGTATTTT; CDR3aa: CAWRDTRRTDTQYF
d_gene: TRBD1; len: 13; j_gene: TRBJ1-1; v_gene: TRBV6-1; abundance: -; CDR3nt: TGTGCCAGCCCCAGGGGGATCAACACTGAAGCTTTCTTT; CDR3aa: CASPRGINTEAFF
d_gene: TRBD2; len: 13; j_gene: TRBJ2-1; v_gene: TRBV2; abundance: many; CDR3nt: TGTGCCAGCACCGGTGTAGCGGGAGACGAGCAGTTCTTC; CDR3aa: CASTGVAGDEQFF
d_gene: -; len: 15; j_gene: TRBJ1-2; v_gene: TRBV27; abundance: -; CDR3nt: TGTGCCAGCAGTTCAAACAGGGCTGGGACCTATGGCTACACCTTC; CDR3aa: CASSSNRAGTYGYTF
d_gene: -; len: 11; j_gene: TRBJ2-5; v_gene: TRBV20-1; abundance: -; CDR3nt: TGCAGTGCTAGTACGGAAGAGACCCAGTACTTC; CDR3aa: CSASTEETQYF
d_gene: -; len: 14; j_gene: TRBJ2-7; v_gene: TRBV25-1; abundance: -; CDR3nt: TGTGCCAGCAGTGAACCCCGAGACAACAACGAGCAGTACTTC; CDR3aa: CASSEPRDNNEQYF
d_gene: TRBD1; len: 16; j_gene: TRBJ2-3; v_gene: TRBV19; abundance: few; CDR3nt: TGTGCCAGTAGTTCGGGACAGGGCGTCCCCACAGATACGCAGTATTTT; CDR3aa: CASSSGQGVPTDTQYF
d_gene: -; len: 15; j_gene: TRBJ2-1; v_gene: TRBV7-2; abundance: few; CDR3nt: TGTGCCAGCAGCTTAGAGGGGCATGATCGGAATGAGCAGTTCTTC; CDR3aa: CASSLEGHDRNEQFF
d_gene: TRBD1; len: 15; j_gene: TRBJ1-1; v_gene: TRBV29-1; abundance: few; CDR3nt: TGCAGCGTTGAGCGGGGGGACAGAATATGGACTGAAGCTTTCTTT; CDR3aa: CSVERGDRIWTEAFF
d_gene: -; len: 13; j_gene: TRBJ1-2; v_gene: TRBV10-3; abundance: -; CDR3nt: TGTGCCATCAGTGTGCCAGGGCCCGCTGGCTACACCTTC; CDR3aa: CAISVPGPAGYTF
d_gene: -; len: 14; j_gene: TRBJ2-1; v_gene: TRBV3-1; abundance: many; CDR3nt: TGTGCCAGCAGCCAAGATCGGAACGGCGGACAGCAGTTCTTC; CDR3aa: CASSQDRNGGQQFF
d_gene: -; len: 15; j_gene: TRBJ1-5; v_gene: TRBV5-5; abundance: -; CDR3nt: TGTGCCAGCAGCCCCAAGAACTTTAGCAATCAGCCCCAGCATTTT; CDR3aa: CASSPKNFSNQPQHF
d_gene: TRBD1; len: 11; j_gene: TRBJ1-1; v_gene: TRBV20-1; abundance: few; CDR3nt: TGCAGTGCAGAGGGACAGTTTGAAGCTTTCTTT; CDR3aa: CSAEGQFEAFF
d_gene: -; len: 12; j_gene: TRBJ1-4; v_gene: TRBV19; abundance: few; CDR3nt: TGTGCCAGTATGGGAGTTAATGAAAAACTGTTTTTT; CDR3aa: CASMGVNEKLFF
d_gene: -; len: 16; j_gene: TRBJ1-1; v_gene: TRBV20-1; abundance: many; CDR3nt: TGCAGTGCTAGAGATCCTCGAGACTCAATGAACACTGAAGCTTTCTTT; CDR3aa: CSARDPRDSMNTEAFF
d_gene: TRBD2; len: 17; j_gene: TRBJ2-7; v_gene: TRBV7-2; abundance: many; CDR3nt: TGTGCCAGCAGCTTAGCTGCGGGACTAGCGGGGTCCTACGAGCAGTACTTC; CDR3aa: CASSLAAGLAGSYEQYF
d_gene: -; len: 14; j_gene: TRBJ2-3; v_gene: TRBV5-1; abundance: many; CDR3nt: TGCGCCAGCAGCTTGAACAGTCTCTCAGATACGCAGTATTTT; CDR3aa: CASSLNSLSDTQYF
d_gene: -; len: 17; j_gene: TRBJ1-2; v_gene: TRBV30; abundance: many; CDR3nt: TGTGCCTGGAGTGTTAGGGTTTGGACAGCCCGAAGGTATGGCTACACCTTC; CDR3aa: CAWSVRVWTARRYGYTF
d_gene: -; len: 14; j_gene: TRBJ1-1; v_gene: TRBV6-5; abundance: many; CDR3nt: TGTGCCAGCAGTTACGGCCGACAGGACACTGAAGCTTTCTTT; CDR3aa: CASSYGRQDTEAFF
d_gene: -; len: 13; j_gene: TRBJ2-1; v_gene: TRBV12-5; abundance: many; CDR3nt: TGTGCTAGTGGCCCTCTCCGGGAAAGTGAGCAGTTCTTC; CDR3aa: CASGPLRESEQFF
d_gene: -; len: 12; j_gene: TRBJ2-7; v_gene: TRBV20-1; abundance: -; CDR3nt: TGCAGTGCTCCCAGCACCTCCTACGAGCAGTACTTC; CDR3aa: CSAPSTSYEQYF
d_gene: -; len: 14; j_gene: TRBJ1-5; v_gene: TRBV6-1; abundance: -; CDR3nt: TGTGCCAGCAGGCCAAGGGACAGCAATCAGCCCCAGCATTTT; CDR3aa: CASRPRDSNQPQHF
d_gene: -; len: 13; j_gene: TRBJ1-4; v_gene: TRBV20-1; abundance: few; CDR3nt: TGCAGTGCTAGAGATGACAGAACAGAAAAACTGTTTTTT; CDR3aa: CSARDDRTEKLFF
d_gene: TRBD2; len: 16; j_gene: TRBJ2-5; v_gene: TRBV24-1; abundance: many; CDR3nt: TGTGCCACCAGTGAATTTGGACTAGGGGTTTTAGAGACCCAGTACTTC; CDR3aa: CATSEFGLGVLETQYF
d_gene: TRBD1; len: 14; j_gene: TRBJ2-7; v_gene: TRBV5-6; abundance: -; CDR3nt: TGTGCCAGCAGCTACCGGACAGGGGGCTACGAGCAGTACTTC; CDR3aa: CASSYRTGGYEQYF
d_gene: -; len: 12; j_gene: TRBJ1-4; v_gene: TRBV28; abundance: many; CDR3nt: TGTGCCAGTATTGCAACTAATGAAAAACTGTTTTTT; CDR3aa: CASIATNEKLFF
d_gene: TRBD1; len: 15; j_gene: TRBJ1-2; v_gene: TRBV7-2; abundance: many; CDR3nt: TGTGCCAGCAGCTTAGTTGAGGGGGCGACGTATGGCTACACCTTC; CDR3aa: CASSLVEGATYGYTF
d_gene: TRBD1; len: 14; j_gene: TRBJ2-2; v_gene: TRBV11-3; abundance: many; CDR3nt: TGTGCCAGCAGCCGACAGGGGAACACCGGGGAGCTGTTTTTT; CDR3aa: CASSRQGNTGELFF
d_gene: -; len: 15; j_gene: TRBJ2-1; v_gene: TRBV7-9; abundance: few; CDR3nt: TGTGCCAGCAGCTTAGAAGGCGGCGGAGTCAATGAGCAGTTCTTC; CDR3aa: CASSLEGGGVNEQFF
d_gene: TRBD2; len: 16; j_gene: TRBJ2-3; v_gene: TRBV24-1; abundance: -; CDR3nt: TGTGCCACCAGTGATTTGACTAGCGGGAGAACAGATACGCAGTATTTT; CDR3aa: CATSDLTSGRTDTQYF
d_gene: -; len: 14; j_gene: TRBJ1-1; v_gene: TRBV20-1; abundance: many; CDR3nt: TGCAGTGCCTCCGGGGGGGGCAGGGTGACTGAAGCTTTCTTT; CDR3aa: CSASGGGRVTEAFF
d_gene: TRBD1; len: 16; j_gene: TRBJ1-3; v_gene: TRBV7-9; abundance: many; CDR3nt: TGTGCCAGCAGCACACTACAGGGGATCGGTGGAAACACCATATATTTT; CDR3aa: CASSTLQGIGGNTIYF
d_gene: -; len: 16; j_gene: TRBJ2-6; v_gene: TRBV15; abundance: many; CDR3nt: TGTGCCACCAGCAGCGGGGGGCTAACTGGGGCCAACGTCCTGACTTTC; CDR3aa: CATSSGGLTGANVLTF
d_gene: TRBD1; len: 13; j_gene: TRBJ1-2; v_gene: TRBV5-1; abundance: few; CDR3nt: TGCGCCAGCAGCTTGACAGGGGAGGGTGGCTACACCTTC; CDR3aa: CASSLTGEGGYTF
d_gene: -; len: 15; j_gene: TRBJ2-7; v_gene: TRBV29-1; abundance: many; CDR3nt: TGCAGCGTTGAAGTTGAGTGGAGGGATGGATACGAGCAGTACTTC; CDR3aa: CSVEVEWRDGYEQYF
d_gene: TRBD1; len: 15; j_gene: TRBJ2-5; v_gene: TRBV30; abundance: -; CDR3nt: TGTGCCTGGAGTGTAAAGGGACAGGGAGGAGAGACCCAGTACTTC; CDR3aa: CAWSVKGQGGETQYF
d_gene: TRBD1; len: 14; j_gene: TRBJ1-4; v_gene: TRBV20-1; abundance: -; CDR3nt: TGCAGTGCTCTGGGACAGGGGCTTAACGAAAAACTGTTTTTT; CDR3aa: CSALGQGLNEKLFF
d_gene: TRBD1; len: 15; j_gene: TRBJ2-7; v_gene: TRBV5-6; abundance: many; CDR3nt: TGTGCCAGCAGCTTGGTTTCAGGGGGTTTCCGCGAGCAGTACTTC; CDR3aa: CASSLVSGGFREQYF
d_gene: TRBD2; len: 16; j_gene: TRBJ2-7; v_gene: TRBV20-1; abundance: many; CDR3nt: TGCAGTGCTAGAGATCATGCTAGCGGGAGCTCCTACGAGCAGTACTTC; CDR3aa: CSARDHASGSSYEQYF
d_gene: -; len: 18; j_gene: TRBJ1-2; v_gene: TRBV30; abundance: many; CDR3nt: TGTGCCTGGAGTGACCCCGCCGGGGGAAAGAGAGGTAGCTATGGCTACACCTTC; CDR3aa: CAWSDPAGGKRGSYGYTF
d_gene: TRBD2; len: 19; j_gene: TRBJ2-7; v_gene: TRBV12-5; abundance: many; CDR3nt: TGTGCTAGTGGGCAAGACTACAGGACTAGCGGCCCGGGAGGGTACGAGCAGTACTTC; CDR3aa: CASGQDYRTSGPGGYEQYF
d_gene: -; len: 17; j_gene: TRBJ1-1; v_gene: TRBV20-1; abundance: few; CDR3nt: TGCAGTGCTAGAGATCAACGGGGCGGAACTCAGAACACTGAAGCTTTCTTT; CDR3aa: CSARDQRGGTQNTEAFF
d_gene: TRBD1; len: 13; j_gene: TRBJ1-1; v_gene: TRBV20-1; abundance: many; CDR3nt: TGCAGTGCTACAGACAGGGTGGTCACTGAAGCTTTCTTT; CDR3aa: CSATDRVVTEAFF
d_gene: TRBD2; len: 16; j_gene: TRBJ2-1; v_gene: TRBV28; abundance: many; CDR3nt: TGTGCCAGCAGTTTCGCGGGGCAGCGGGAGCGGAATGAGCAGTTCTTC; CDR3aa: CASSFAGQRERNEQFF
d_gene: -; len: 15; j_gene: TRBJ2-5; v_gene: TRBV12-3/TRBV12-4; abundance: many; CDR3nt: TGTGCCAGCAGTTTAGCCGCCGGAGGCATAGAGACCCAGTACTTC; CDR3aa: CASSLAAGGIETQYF
d_gene: -; len: 14; j_gene: TRBJ1-2; v_gene: TRBV6-1; abundance: few; CDR3nt: TGTGCCAGCAGTCCCCCGGAGGTCCATTATGGCTACACCTTC; CDR3aa: CASSPPEVHYGYTF